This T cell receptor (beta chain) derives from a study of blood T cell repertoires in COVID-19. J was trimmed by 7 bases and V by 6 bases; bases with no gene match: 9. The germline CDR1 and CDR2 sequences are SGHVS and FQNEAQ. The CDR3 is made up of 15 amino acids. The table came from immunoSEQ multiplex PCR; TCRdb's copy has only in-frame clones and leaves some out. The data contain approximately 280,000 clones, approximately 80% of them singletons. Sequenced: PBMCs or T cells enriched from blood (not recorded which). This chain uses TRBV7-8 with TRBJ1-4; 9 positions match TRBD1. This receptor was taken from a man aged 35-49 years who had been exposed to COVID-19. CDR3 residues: CASSTNRGRVEKLFF. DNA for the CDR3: TGTGCCAGCAGTACGAACAGGGGGCGGGTTGAAAAACTGTTTTTT.